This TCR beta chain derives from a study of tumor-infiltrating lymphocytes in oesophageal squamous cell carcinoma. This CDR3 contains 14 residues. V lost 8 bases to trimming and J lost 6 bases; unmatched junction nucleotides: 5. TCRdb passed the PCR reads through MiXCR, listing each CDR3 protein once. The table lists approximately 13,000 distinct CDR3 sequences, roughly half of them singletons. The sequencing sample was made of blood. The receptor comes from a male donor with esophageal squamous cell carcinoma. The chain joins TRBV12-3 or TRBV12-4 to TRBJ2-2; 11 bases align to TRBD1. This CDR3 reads CASEDRGRSGELFF. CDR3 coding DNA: TGTGCCAGCGAGGACAGGGGGCGATCCGGGGAGCTGTTTTTT.